This entry features one T cell receptor beta chain sequence. Its antigen is not identified. CD45RO/CCR7/CD25/CD127/CD95/CD27 staining was used to isolate CD4+ naive, central memory, regulatory and stem cell-like memory cells by sorting. Since all of the isolated RNA was reverse transcribed, expressed TCRB transcripts were what got sequenced. The repertoire was sequenced with immunoSEQ multiplex PCR; TCRdb's copy has only in-frame clones and lacks some. The sample consists of about 230,000 clones, over 7.5% of them appearing once. The data stem from a study of beta chain features in type 1 diabetes. Study-wide findings and caveats: No resolution was reached here on whether HLA type influences TCRB rearrangement.

Germline values: CDR1 LNHDA, CDR2 SQIVND (reference sequence). The CDR3 is 14 amino acids. Trimming took 3 bases from V and 8 from J, leaving 14 bases between them. The chain uses TRBV19 and TRBJ2-1; perhaps TRBD2 as D (6 bases). Sequences were obtained from naive CD4+ T cells from blood. The source is a woman under 30 in good health. CDR3 residues: CASSIRGARDEQFF. The CDR3 nucleotides read TGTGCCAGTAGTATTCGCGGGGCTAGGGATGAGCAGTTCTTC.